The present TCR beta chain was sequenced within a study of shared clonotypes between healthy human individuals. Produced via immunoSEQ multiplex PCR; TCRdb's table is partial and in-frame only. The data contain about 380,000 clones, about 96% of them seen just once; the ten biggest clones take up about 0.32%. V lost 8 bases and J 2 bases, leaving 11 bases between the germline ends. In germline, CDR1 is MNHEY, CDR2 SMNVEV (reference sequence). The CDR3 contains 13 residues. This clone was recorded only once. This chain uses TRBV27 with TRBJ2-3; perhaps TRBD1 as D (7 bases). This TCR derives from a man aged 25 to 40 in good health. What was sequenced was memory CD8+ T cells sorted from blood. Subset given: CD45RO+ cells pooled with CCR7-negative TemRA cells. The CDR3 sequence is CASRRGPTDTQYF. DNA for the CDR3: TGTGCCAGCCGGAGGGGGCCCACAGATACGCAGTATTTT.